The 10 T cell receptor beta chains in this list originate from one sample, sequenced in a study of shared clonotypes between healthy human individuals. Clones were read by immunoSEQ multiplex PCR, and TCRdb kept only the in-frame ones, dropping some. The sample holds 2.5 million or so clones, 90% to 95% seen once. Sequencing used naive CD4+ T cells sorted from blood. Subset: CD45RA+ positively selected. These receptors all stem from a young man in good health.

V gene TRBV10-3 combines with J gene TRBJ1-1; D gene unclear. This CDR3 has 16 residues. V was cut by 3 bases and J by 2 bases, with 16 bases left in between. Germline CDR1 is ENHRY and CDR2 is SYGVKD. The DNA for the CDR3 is TGTGCCATCAGTGATGTTGCGCGACTTCCAAACACTGAAGCTTTCTTT. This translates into CAISDVARLPNTEAFF.

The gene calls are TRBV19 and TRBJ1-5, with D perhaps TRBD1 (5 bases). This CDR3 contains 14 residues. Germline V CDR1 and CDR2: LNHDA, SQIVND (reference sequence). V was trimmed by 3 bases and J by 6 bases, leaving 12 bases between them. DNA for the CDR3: TGTGCCAGTAGTATTGGAGGGACTTCTCAGCCCCAGCATTTT. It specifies CASSIGGTSQPQHF.

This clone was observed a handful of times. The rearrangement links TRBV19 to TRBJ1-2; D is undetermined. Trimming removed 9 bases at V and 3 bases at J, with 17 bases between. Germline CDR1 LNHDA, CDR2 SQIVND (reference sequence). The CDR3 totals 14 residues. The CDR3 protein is CASTPGSGYYGYTF. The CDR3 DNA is TGTGCCAGCACCCCAGGATCCGGCTACTATGGCTACACCTTC.

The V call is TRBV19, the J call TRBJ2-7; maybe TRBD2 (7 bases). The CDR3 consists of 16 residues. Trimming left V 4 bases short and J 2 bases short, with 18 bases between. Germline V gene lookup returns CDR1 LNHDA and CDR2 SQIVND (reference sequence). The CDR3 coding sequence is TGTGCCAGTAGTACCCATGGGGGGGCCCATACCTACGAGCAGTACTTC. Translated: CASSTHGGAHTYEQYF.

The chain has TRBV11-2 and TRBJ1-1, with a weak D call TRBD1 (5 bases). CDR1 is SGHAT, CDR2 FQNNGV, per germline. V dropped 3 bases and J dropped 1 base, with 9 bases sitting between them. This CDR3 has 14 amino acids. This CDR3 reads CASSLGRKNTEAFF. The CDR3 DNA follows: TGTGCCAGCAGCTTGGGACGGAAGAACACTGAAGCTTTCTTT.

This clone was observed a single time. The CDR3 region is CSAGDGSGNTIYF. The CDR3 nucleotides read TGCAGCGCAGGGGACGGCTCTGGAAACACCATATATTTT. The J gene is TRBJ1-3, the V gene TRBV29-1; possible D gene TRBD1, 6 bases. The germline V gene encodes CDR1 SQVTM and CDR2 ANQGSEA. Trimming stripped 7 bases from V and 0 bases from J, with 10 bases between. The CDR3 runs to 13 residues.

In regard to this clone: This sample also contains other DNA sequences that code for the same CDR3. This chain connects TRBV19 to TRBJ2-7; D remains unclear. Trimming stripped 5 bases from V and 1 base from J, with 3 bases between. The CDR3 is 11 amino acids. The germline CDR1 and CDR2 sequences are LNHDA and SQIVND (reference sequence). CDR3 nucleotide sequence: TGTGCCAGTAGTTCGTCCTACGAGCAGTACTTC. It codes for CASSSSYEQYF.

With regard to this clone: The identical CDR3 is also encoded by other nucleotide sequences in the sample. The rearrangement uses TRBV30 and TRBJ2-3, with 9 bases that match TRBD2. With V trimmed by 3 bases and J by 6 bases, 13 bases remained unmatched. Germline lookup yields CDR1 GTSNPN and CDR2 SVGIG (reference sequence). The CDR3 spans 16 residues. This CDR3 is CAWSAGLAGGPDTQYF. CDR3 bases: TGTGCCTGGAGCGCCGGGTTGGCGGGGGGGCCGGATACGCAGTATTTT.

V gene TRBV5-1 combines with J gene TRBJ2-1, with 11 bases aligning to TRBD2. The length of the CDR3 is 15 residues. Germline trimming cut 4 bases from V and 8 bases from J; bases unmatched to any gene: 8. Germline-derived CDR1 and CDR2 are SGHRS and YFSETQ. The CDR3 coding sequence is TGCGCCAGCAGCGTCCCTAGCGGGGGGAGGGATGAGCAGTTCTTC. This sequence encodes CASSVPSGGRDEQFF.

CDR3 residues: CASSLGSYPQETQYF. In DNA, the CDR3 is TGTGCCAGCAGCTTAGGGTCGTATCCTCAAGAGACCCAGTACTTC. V is TRBV7-2 and J is TRBJ2-5; the D is unclear. CDR1 and CDR2 (germline): SGHTA, FQGNSA. The CDR3 extends over 15 amino acids. V shed 1 base and J shed 2 bases, with 11 bases lying between them.